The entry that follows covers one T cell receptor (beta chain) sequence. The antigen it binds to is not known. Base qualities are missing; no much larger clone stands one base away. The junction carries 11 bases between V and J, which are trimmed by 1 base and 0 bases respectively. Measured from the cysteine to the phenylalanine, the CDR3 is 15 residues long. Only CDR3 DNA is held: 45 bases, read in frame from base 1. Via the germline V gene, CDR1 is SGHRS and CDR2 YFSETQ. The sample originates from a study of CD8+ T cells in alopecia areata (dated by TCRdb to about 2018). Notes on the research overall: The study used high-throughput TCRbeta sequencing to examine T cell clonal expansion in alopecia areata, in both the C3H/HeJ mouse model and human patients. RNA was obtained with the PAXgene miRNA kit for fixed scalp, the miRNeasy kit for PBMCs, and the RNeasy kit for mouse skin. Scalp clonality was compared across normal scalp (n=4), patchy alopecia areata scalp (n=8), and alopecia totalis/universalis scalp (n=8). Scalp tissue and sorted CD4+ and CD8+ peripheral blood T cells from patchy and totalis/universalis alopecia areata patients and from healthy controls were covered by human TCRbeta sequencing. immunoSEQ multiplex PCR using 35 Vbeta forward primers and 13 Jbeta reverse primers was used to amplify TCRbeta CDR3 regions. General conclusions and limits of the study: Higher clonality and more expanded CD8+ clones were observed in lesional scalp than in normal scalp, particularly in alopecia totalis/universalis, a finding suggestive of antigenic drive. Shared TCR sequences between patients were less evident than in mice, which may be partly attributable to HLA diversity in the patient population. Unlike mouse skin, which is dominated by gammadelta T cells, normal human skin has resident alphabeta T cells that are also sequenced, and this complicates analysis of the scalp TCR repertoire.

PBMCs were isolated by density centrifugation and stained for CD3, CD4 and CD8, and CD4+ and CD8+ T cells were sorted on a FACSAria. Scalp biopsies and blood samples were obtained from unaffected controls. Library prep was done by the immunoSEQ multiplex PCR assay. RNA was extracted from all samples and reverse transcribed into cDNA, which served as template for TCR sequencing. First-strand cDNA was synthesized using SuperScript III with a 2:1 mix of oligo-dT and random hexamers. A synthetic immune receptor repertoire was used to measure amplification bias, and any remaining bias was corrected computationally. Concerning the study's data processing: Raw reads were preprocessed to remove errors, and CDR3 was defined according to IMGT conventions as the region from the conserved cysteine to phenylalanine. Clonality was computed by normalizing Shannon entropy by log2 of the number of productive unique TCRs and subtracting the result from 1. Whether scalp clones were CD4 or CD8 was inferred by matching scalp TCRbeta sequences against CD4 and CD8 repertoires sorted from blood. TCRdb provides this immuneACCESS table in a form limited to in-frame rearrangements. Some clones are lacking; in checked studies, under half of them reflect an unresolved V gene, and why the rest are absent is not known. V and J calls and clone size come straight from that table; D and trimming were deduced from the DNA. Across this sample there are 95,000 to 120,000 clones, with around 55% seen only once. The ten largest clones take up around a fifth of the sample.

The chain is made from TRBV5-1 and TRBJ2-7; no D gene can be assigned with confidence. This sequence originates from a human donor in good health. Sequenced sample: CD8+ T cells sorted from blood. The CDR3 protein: CASSLTRQASYEQYF. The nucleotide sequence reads TGCGCCAGCAGCTTGACGCGCCAGGCCTCCTACGAGCAGTACTTC. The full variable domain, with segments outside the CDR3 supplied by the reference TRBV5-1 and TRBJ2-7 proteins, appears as KAGVTQTPRYLIKTRGQQVTLSCSPISGHRSVSWYQQTPGQGLQFLFEYFSETQRNKGNFPGRFSGRQFSNSRSEMNVSTLELGDSALYLCASSLTRQASYEQYFGPGTRLTVT.